The T cell receptor (beta chain) under discussion was sequenced for a study of CD8 T cells in ankylosing spondylitis. To note about this clonotype: What it binds is not known.

General observations from the study: CD8+ by phenotype, disease-linked clones were relatively rare in peripheral blood.

TCRdb fed the 5' RACE reads into MiXCR, producing one record per CDR3 protein. The repertoire holds approximately 140,000 distinct CDR3 sequences, with under 45% as singletons. Germline V CDR1 and CDR2: LGHNA, YNFKEQ. The CDR3 has 19 amino acids. Trimming took 4 bases from V and 5 from J, leaving 27 bases between them. This sequence originates from a male donor with ankylosing spondylitis. The chain joins TRBV4-2 to TRBJ2-1; D is perhaps TRBD1 or TRBD2 (5 bases each). Sequenced sample: synovial fluid, either unsorted or a sorted T cell fraction (not recorded which). CDR3 nucleotides: TGTGCCAGCAGCCCTTTCGGCCAAACCGGGACGGAGCTACACAATGAGCAGTTCTTC. Translation gives CASSPFGQTGTELHNEQFF.